The sequence of this T cell receptor beta chain was determined in a study of long-term antiretroviral therapy in people with HIV. Across the study: The study's earliest collections predate the 2015 immediate-ART recommendation by about a decade.

General study points: CDR3 lengths in HIV samples spanned a narrower range than controls. Diversity rose after ART but stayed below transplant donor controls.

Run at survey level, the immunoSEQ assay was version v3.0. The sequencing target was 40,000-50,000 T-cell genomes per sample. Profiled with immunoSEQ multiplex PCR; TCRdb holds only in-frame clones, not every one. Of around 37,000 clones listed, roughly 85% are singletons. On this clone itself: Its specificity is not known.

The CDR3 totals 16 residues. The J segment lost 8 bases and the V segment lost 1 base, leaving 11 bases of the junction unmatched. Per the germline V gene, CDR1 is SGHRS and CDR2 is YFSETQ. This sequence originates from a man aged 18 to 29 with HIV. The sequencing used unsorted PBMCs, collected about 3.5 years after starting antiretroviral therapy. J is TRBJ2-1 and V is TRBV5-1; TRBD2 aligns across 8 bases. The CDR3 sequence: CASSLTGTREFDEQFF. In DNA, the CDR3 is TGCGCCAGCAGCTTGACCGGGACTAGGGAGTTTGATGAGCAGTTCTTC.